This T cell receptor (beta chain) came from a study of T-cell memory formation after mild COVID-19. Findings of the study overall: Contracting clones, day 15 to 85, had balanced CD4/CD8, and later expanders favored CD4+.

One entry per CDR3 protein, called by TCRdb with MiXCR from the 5' RACE reads. The data show under 300,000 distinct CDR3 sequences, more than 8% seen once. CDR3 length: 14 amino acids. V lost 4 bases to trimming and J lost 7 bases, with 14 bases between them. Looked up from germline, CDR1 is SGDLS and CDR2 is YYNGEE. Only a few counts were recorded for this clonotype. Its antigen is undetermined. V gene TRBV9 combines with J gene TRBJ1-4; TRBD1 is a possible D gene (5 bases). The clonotype comes from a man aged 18 to 30 who had mild COVID-19 (a few samples of this study predate the infection). Cell type and time point are not known. Sequenced material: PBMCs or a T cell subset sorted from them (not recorded which). The CDR3 DNA reads TGTGCCAGCAGCATCGGGGGGGATCGTGAAAAACTGTTTTTT. The encoded protein is CASSIGGDREKLFF.